This T cell receptor beta chain was recovered during a study of metastatic and nonmetastatic thyroid tumors. The wider study: Comparison of repertoires was carried out across blood and tumor or nodule tissue from malignant and benign thyroid patients.

This clone occurred many times. No treatment of any kind had been given to any patient before thyroid surgery. In the original analysis: To classify distant metastasis in papillary thyroid cancer, a model was built from CDR3 differences across clinicopathological groups. MiXCR re-clonotyped the PCR reads for TCRdb. TCRdb's processing, not the study's, gives the V and J calls here. The table has 53,000 or so clones, 20% to 25% seen once; the top ten hold 4% to 5%. The sequencing sample was made of blood. The receptor comes from a female donor with papillary thyroid cancer or a benign thyroid nodule (not recorded which). Some clones in this sample may be carry-over from other donors' samples.

CDR3 DNA: TGTGCCAGCAGTTTAGGGCAGAATGAGAGGTACACCTTC. Protein sequence: CASSLGQNERYTF. This chain joins TRBV28 and TRBJ1-2; no reliable D call. The CDR3 consists of 13 residues. V shed 2 bases and J shed 11 bases, with 15 bases lying between them. The germline gives CDR1 MDHEN, CDR2 SYDVKM.